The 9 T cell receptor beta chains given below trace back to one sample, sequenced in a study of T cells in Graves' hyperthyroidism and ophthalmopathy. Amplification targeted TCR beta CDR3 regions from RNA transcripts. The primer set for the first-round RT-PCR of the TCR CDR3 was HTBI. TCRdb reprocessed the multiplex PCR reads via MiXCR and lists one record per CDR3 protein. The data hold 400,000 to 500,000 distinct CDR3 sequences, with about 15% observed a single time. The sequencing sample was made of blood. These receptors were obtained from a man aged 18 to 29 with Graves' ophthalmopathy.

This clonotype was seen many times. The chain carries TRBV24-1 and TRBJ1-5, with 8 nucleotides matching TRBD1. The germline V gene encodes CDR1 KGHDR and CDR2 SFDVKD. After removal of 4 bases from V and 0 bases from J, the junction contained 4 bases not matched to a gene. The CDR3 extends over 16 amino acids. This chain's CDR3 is CATSDPGQGSNQPQHF. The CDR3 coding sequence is TGTGCCACCAGTGACCCTGGACAGGGTAGCAATCAGCCCCAGCATTTT.

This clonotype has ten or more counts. CDR3 nucleotide sequence: TGTGCCAGCAGTGCAGGGAATCAGCCCCAGCATTTT. Amino acids: CASSAGNQPQHF. The chain is built from TRBV12-3 or TRBV12-4 and TRBJ1-5, with D tentatively TRBD1 (5 bases). CDR3 size: 12 residues. With 5 bases removed from V and 4 bases from J, the gap between germline ends came to 6 bases.

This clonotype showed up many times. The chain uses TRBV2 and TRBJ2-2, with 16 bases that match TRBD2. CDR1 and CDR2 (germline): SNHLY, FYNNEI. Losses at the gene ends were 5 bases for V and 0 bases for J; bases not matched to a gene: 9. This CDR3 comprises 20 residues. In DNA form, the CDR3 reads TGTGCCAGCAGTCAACCGGGACTAGCGGGGGGGCTTACGAACACCGGGGAGCTGTTTTTT. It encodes CASSQPGLAGGLTNTGELFF.

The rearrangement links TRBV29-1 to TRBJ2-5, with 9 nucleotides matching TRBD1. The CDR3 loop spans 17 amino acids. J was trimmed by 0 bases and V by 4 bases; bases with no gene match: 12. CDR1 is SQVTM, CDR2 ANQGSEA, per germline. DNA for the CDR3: TGCAGCGTTGTTCCCCGACAGGGGGAGATGTACCAAGAGACCCAGTACTTC. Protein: CSVVPRQGEMYQETQYF.

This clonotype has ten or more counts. DNA for the CDR3: TGTGCCAGCAGCTTTCGACGGGAGCACTACGAGCAGTACTTC. This translates into CASSFRREHYEQYF. The chain couples TRBV7-2 to TRBJ2-7; tentative D call: TRBD2 (6 bases). Germline V gene lookup returns CDR1 SGHTA and CDR2 FQGNSA. The CDR3 contains 14 residues. Between the trimmed V and J ends, which lost 3 bases and 3 bases, there was a span of 12 bases. Full variable domain (outside the CDR3, taken from reference TRBV7-2 and TRBJ2-7): GAGVSQSPSNKVTEKGKDVELRCDPISGHTALYWYRQSLGQGLEFLIYFQGNSAPDKSGLPSDRFSAERTGGSVSTLTIQRTQQEDSAVYLCASSFRREHYEQYFGPGTRLTVT.

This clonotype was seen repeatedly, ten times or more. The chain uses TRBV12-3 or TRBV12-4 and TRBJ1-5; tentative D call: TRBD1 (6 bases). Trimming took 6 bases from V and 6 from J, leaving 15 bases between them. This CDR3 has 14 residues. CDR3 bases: TGTGCCAGCAGGGGACAAGGAGGAACTCAGCCCCAGCATTTT. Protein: CASRGQGGTQPQHF.

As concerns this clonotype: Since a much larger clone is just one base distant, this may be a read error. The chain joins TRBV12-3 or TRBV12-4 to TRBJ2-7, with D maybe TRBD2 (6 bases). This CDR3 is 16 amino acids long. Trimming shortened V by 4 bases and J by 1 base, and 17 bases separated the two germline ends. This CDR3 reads CASSSLGRAGSYEQYF. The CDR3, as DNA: TGTGCCAGCAGTTCCTTGGGCAGGGCGGGATCCTACGAGCAGTACTTC.

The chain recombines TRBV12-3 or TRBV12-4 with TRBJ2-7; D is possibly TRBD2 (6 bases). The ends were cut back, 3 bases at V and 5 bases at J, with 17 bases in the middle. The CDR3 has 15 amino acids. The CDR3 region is CASSLSSEGRNEQYF. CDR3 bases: TGTGCCAGCAGTTTGAGTTCGGAGGGGAGGAACGAGCAGTACTTC.

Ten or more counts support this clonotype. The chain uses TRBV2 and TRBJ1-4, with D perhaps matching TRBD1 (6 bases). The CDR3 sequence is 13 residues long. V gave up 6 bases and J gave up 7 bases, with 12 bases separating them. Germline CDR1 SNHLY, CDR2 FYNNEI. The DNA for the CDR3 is TGTGCCAGCAGGACAGGAGCATCTGAAAAACTGTTTTTT. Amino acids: CASRTGASEKLFF.